Shown below are 28 T cell receptor beta chains from a single sample sequenced in a study of blood T cell repertoires in COVID-19. Produced via immunoSEQ multiplex PCR; TCRdb's table is partial and in-frame only. The repertoire has fewer than 250,000 clones, about 84% of them found once; the top ten carry nearly 7.5%. The specimen sequenced was PBMCs or T cells enriched from blood (not recorded which). The source of these receptors is a woman aged 35 to 49 with acute COVID-19.

The rearrangement links TRBV19 to TRBJ1-1; D is unresolved. Trimming pared 3 bases from V and 0 bases from J, leaving 8 bases between. The CDR3 contains 14 residues. Germline-derived CDR1 and CDR2 are LNHDA and SQIVND (reference sequence). This CDR3 is CASSIGGMNTEAFF. The CDR3 DNA sequence: TGTGCCAGTAGTATCGGCGGAATGAACACTGAAGCTTTCTTT.

The V gene is TRBV24-1, the J gene TRBJ2-1; 9 nucleotides match TRBD2. CDR1 KGHDR and CDR2 SFDVKD come from the germline V gene. V lost 4 bases and J lost 9; bases outside the gene matches: 9. The CDR3 consists of 15 residues. The CDR3 DNA reads TGTGCCACCAGTGACCCCGGGACTAGCATCCGTGAGCAGTTCTTC. Protein: CATSDPGTSIREQFF.

This chain connects TRBV30 to TRBJ2-7; 9 bases match TRBD1. With 3 bases clipped from V and 3 bases from J, the junction kept 0 bases outside the gene matches. Germline V gives CDR1 GTSNPN, CDR2 SVGIG (reference sequence). The length of the CDR3 is 12 residues. The CDR3, as DNA: TGTGCCTGGAGGGACAGGGGCTACGAGCAGTACTTC. It translates to CAWRDRGYEQYF.

The chain has TRBV5-1 and TRBJ1-6, with 9 positions matching TRBD1. In germline, CDR1 is SGHRS, CDR2 YFSETQ. J lost 3 bases, V lost 4 bases, and 2 bases had no gene match. The CDR3 has 15 amino acids. The DNA for the CDR3 is TGCGCCAGCAGCGGGACAGGGATCTATAATTCACCCCTCCACTTT. Amino acids: CASSGTGIYNSPLHF.

The V call is TRBV28, the J call TRBJ1-1; no clear D. Looked up from germline, CDR1 is MDHEN and CDR2 is SYDVKM. Trimming pared 1 base from V and 2 bases from J, leaving 2 bases between. This CDR3 is 12 amino acids long. The CDR3 DNA reads as TGTGCCAGCAGTTTATCAAACACTGAAGCTTTCTTT. Translation gives CASSLSNTEAFF.

This clone was detected only a few times. CDR3 amino acids: CASSLSVGRGQPQHF. The CDR3 DNA reads as TGTGCCAGCAGTTTATCGGTGGGTAGGGGTCAGCCCCAGCATTTT. V usage is TRBV27 and J usage is TRBJ1-5; D is possibly TRBD1 (5 bases). Germline V gene sequence: CDR1 MNHEY, CDR2 SMNVEV (reference sequence). With 0 bases removed from V and 6 bases from J, the gap between germline ends came to 12 bases. The CDR3 runs to 15 residues.

The rearrangement joins TRBV5-6 to TRBJ2-1; TRBD1 aligns across 9 bases. CDR3 size: 17 residues. The germline V gene encodes CDR1 SGHDT and CDR2 YYEEEE. Unmatched junction bases numbered 12, after V lost 1 base and J lost 7 bases. The CDR3 loop reads CASSLSSGTGRRNEQFF. The DNA of the CDR3 is TGTGCCAGCAGCTTGTCCTCCGGGACAGGGCGAAGGAATGAGCAGTTCTTC.

J is TRBJ2-1 and V is TRBV7-9; 10 nucleotides match TRBD2. CDR3 length: 15 residues. Germline trimming cut 3 bases from V and 9 bases from J; bases unmatched to any gene: 8. Germline V gives CDR1 SEHNR, CDR2 FQNEAQ (reference sequence). CDR3 DNA sequence: TGTGCCAGCAGCTTCGGTACTAGCGGGATAAGTGAGCAGTTCTTC. Translating it yields CASSFGTSGISEQFF.

For this clone: Other DNA variants within this sample encode the same CDR3. The rearrangement joins TRBV5-1 to TRBJ1-2; D might be TRBD1 (5 bases). The V end lost 0 bases, the J end lost 2 bases, and 11 bases lay between the germline ends. The CDR3 has 15 residues. Looked up from germline, CDR1 is SGHRS and CDR2 is YFSETQ. In DNA form, the CDR3 reads TGCGCCAGCAGCTTGGAGCAGGGAAGAAACTATGGCTACACCTTC. This translates into CASSLEQGRNYGYTF. Full variable domain (rest looked up from reference TRBV5-1 and TRBJ1-2): KAGVTQTPRYLIKTRGQQVTLSCSPISGHRSVSWYQQTPGQGLQFLFEYFSETQRNKGNFPGRFSGRQFSNSRSEMNVSTLELGDSALYLCASSLEQGRNYGYTFGSGTRLTVV.

The V and J genes are TRBV28 and TRBJ2-7; TRBD1 agrees at 7 bases. This CDR3 is built from 14 residues. Germline V gene sequence: CDR1 MDHEN, CDR2 SYDVKM. The junction had 13 bases not matched to a gene; V was cut back by 7 bases and J by 7 bases. Here the CDR3 reads CASTTTLQGWEQYF. The CDR3 DNA follows: TGTGCCAGCACCACAACCCTACAGGGGTGGGAGCAGTACTTC.

This clone was observed a handful of times. The chain joins TRBV19 to TRBJ2-2; 8 bases fit TRBD1. Per the germline V gene, CDR1 is LNHDA and CDR2 is SQIVND (reference sequence). V shed 5 bases, J shed 4 bases, and the junction held 6 bases outside the gene matches. The CDR3 is 15 residues long. The CDR3 spells CASSATGAGTGELFF. CDR3 sequence (DNA): TGTGCCAGTAGTGCGACAGGGGCCGGCACCGGGGAGCTGTTTTTT.

The chain has TRBV4-1 and TRBJ2-1; 7 bases line up with TRBD1. The ends lost 3 bases at V and 5 bases at J; junction bases unmatched: 19. The CDR3 covers 19 residues. CDR1 and CDR2 (germline): MGHRA, YSYEKL. DNA of the CDR3: TGCGCCAGCAGCCACCTTCGACAGGGATCCCAGATCGTACACAATGAGCAGTTCTTC. This translates into CASSHLRQGSQIVHNEQFF.

V gene TRBV19 combines with J gene TRBJ1-2; weak D call: TRBD1 (5 bases). Germline V CDR1 and CDR2: LNHDA, SQIVND (reference sequence). This CDR3 has 15 residues. Trimming stripped 3 bases from V and 2 bases from J, with 13 bases between. The CDR3 loop is CASSMRTRANYGYTF. CDR3 bases: TGTGCCAGTAGTATGAGGACCAGGGCCAACTATGGCTACACCTTC.

At least ten counts were recorded for this clone. The chain employs TRBV5-4 and TRBJ2-1; 12 nucleotides match TRBD2. The germline CDR1 and CDR2 sequences are SGHNT and YYREEE (reference sequence). There are 13 residues in the CDR3. The V segment lost 7 bases and the J segment 7 bases; nucleotides outside the gene matches: 3. In DNA form, the CDR3 reads TGTGCCAGCGGACTAGCGGGGCCAAATGAGCAGTTCTTC. This sequence encodes CASGLAGPNEQFF.

The chain joins TRBV7-9 to TRBJ1-4; 8 bases match TRBD1. V shed 5 bases, J shed 7 bases, and the junction held 9 bases outside the gene matches. The CDR3 runs to 15 residues. Looked up from germline, CDR1 is SEHNR and CDR2 is FQNEAQ (reference sequence). CDR3 protein: CASSAWTGSSEKLFF. As DNA, the CDR3 is TGTGCCAGCAGCGCCTGGACAGGGTCCTCTGAAAAACTGTTTTTT.

The chain's CDR3 is CASSLTTGGFSGNTIYF. Written as DNA, the CDR3 is TGTGCCAGCAGTCTAACGACAGGGGGCTTCTCTGGAAACACCATATATTTT. This chain links TRBV6-6 with TRBJ1-3, with 10 bases identical to TRBD1. CDR3 length equals 17 residues. Trimming took 5 bases from V and 0 from J; bases not matched to a gene: 7. The germline V gene has CDR1 MNHNY and CDR2 SVGAGI (reference sequence).

The J gene is TRBJ2-5, the V gene TRBV5-4; no clear D gene. The germline CDR1 and CDR2 sequences are SGHNT and YYREEE (reference sequence). V was shortened by 5 bases and J by 4 bases, with 9 bases between the two germline ends. The CDR3 loop spans 12 amino acids. CDR3 nucleotides: TGTGCCAGCAGTTCTCGGGTAGAGACCCAGTACTTC. Protein: CASSSRVETQYF.

The chain has TRBV30 and TRBJ1-1; D might be TRBD1 (5 bases). Germline assignment: CDR1 GTSNPN and CDR2 SVGIG (reference sequence). The CDR3 is 12 amino acids. With 0 bases removed from V and 11 bases from J, the gap between germline ends came to 13 bases. The CDR3, as DNA: TGTGCCTGGAGTGTAGGGGTGAATGAGGCTTTCTTT. Protein product: CAWSVGVNEAFF.

The chain links TRBV5-6 to TRBJ2-3; D ambiguous. The V end was cut by 2 bases, the J end by 6 bases, with 7 bases between. Germline V gives CDR1 SGHDT, CDR2 YYEEEE. The CDR3 covers 12 residues. CDR3 protein: CASSFFGDTQYF. The CDR3 region has the DNA TGTGCCAGCAGCTTTTTCGGGGATACGCAGTATTTT.

V is TRBV19 and J is TRBJ2-5; TRBD2 aligns across 11 bases. The CDR3 covers 17 residues. From germline, CDR1 is LNHDA and CDR2 SQIVND (reference sequence). V lost 0 bases, J lost 3 bases, and 6 bases stayed unmatched. CDR3 sequence reads: CASSIDPLAGGEETQYF. CDR3 nucleotide sequence: TGTGCCAGTAGTATAGATCCCCTAGCGGGGGGAGAAGAGACCCAGTACTTC.

This clone was detected once. Germline and junction disagree at one end, which may indicate a read error. V is TRBV7-7 and J is TRBJ1-6; the D is unclear. CDR1 and CDR2 (germline): SSHAT, FNYEAQ (reference sequence). CDR3 length: 18 amino acids. CDR3 protein: CASSLASSQSPYNSPLHF. Written as DNA, the CDR3 is TGTGCTAGCAGCTTAGCCTCCAGTCAAAGTCCCTATAATTCACCCCTCCACTTT.

V and J are TRBV28 and TRBJ1-5; 9 bases agree with TRBD1. Germline V lookup: CDR1 MDHEN, CDR2 SYDVKM. There are 15 residues in the CDR3. Trimming removed 8 bases from V and 3 bases from J; junction bases left unmatched: 8. DNA for the CDR3: TGTGCCAGCTTCGAGGGACAGGGTTTCAATCAGCCCCAGCATTTT. It encodes CASFEGQGFNQPQHF. The entire variable domain, with the rest obtained from reference TRBV28 and TRBJ1-5, is as follows: DVKVTQSSRYLVKRTGEKVFLECVQDMDHENMFWYRQDPGLGLRLIYFSYDVKMKEKGDIPEGYSVSREKKERFSLILESASTNQTSMYLCASFEGQGFNQPQHFGDGTRLSIL.

V gene TRBV3-1 (or the pseudogene TRBV3-2) combines with J gene TRBJ1-2, with D unclear. V was clipped by 1 base and J by 4 bases, with 10 bases between them. Looked up from germline, CDR1 is LGHDT and CDR2 is YNNKEL (reference sequence). The CDR3 runs 14 residues. Here the CDR3 DNA reads TGTGCCAGCAGCCAAGGCGTCGGTCCCTATGGCTACACCTTC. Translating it yields CASSQGVGPYGYTF.

The gene calls are TRBV7-8 and TRBJ1-2, with a weak D call TRBD1 (6 bases). CDR3 size: 14 residues. Germline lookup yields CDR1 SGHVS and CDR2 FQNEAQ. V lost 5 bases and J lost 5, with 15 bases in between. CDR3 sequence reads: CASSPPDRIYGYTF. CDR3 DNA sequence: TGTGCCAGCAGCCCACCTGACAGGATATATGGCTACACCTTC. Supplemented by reference TRBV7-8 and TRBJ1-2, the full variable domain reads GAGVSQSPRYKVAKRGQDVALRCDPISGHVSLFWYQQALGQGPEFLTYFQNEAQLDKSGLPSDRFFAERPEGSVSTLKIQRTQQEDSAVYLCASSPPDRIYGYTFGSGTRLTVV.

The J gene is TRBJ1-6, the V gene TRBV11-1, with D possibly matching TRBD1 (6 bases). Between the trimmed V and J ends, which lost 6 bases and 4 bases, there was a span of 10 bases. This CDR3 comprises 14 residues. Germline CDR1 SGHAT, CDR2 FQDESV (reference sequence). The CDR3 reads CASSRQEYNSPLHF. CDR3 bases: TGTGCCAGCAGTCGACAGGAATATAATTCACCCCTCCACTTT.

The count of this clone is one. This sequence joins TRBV20-1 and TRBJ1-5; no firm D call. The V gene's germline CDR1 is DFQATT and CDR2 SNEGSKA (reference sequence). V lost 3 bases to trimming and J lost 0 bases, with 12 bases between them. CDR3 length equals 15 residues. Here the CDR3 reads CSASAGRYSNQPQHF. The CDR3 DNA reads TGCAGTGCTAGTGCAGGCCGATATAGCAATCAGCCCCAGCATTTT.

This clone is a singleton in its sample. The chain uses TRBV6-5 and TRBJ1-1; 7 bases are shared with TRBD1. In germline, CDR1 is MNHEY, CDR2 SVGAGI. The CDR3 contains 14 residues. Trimming cost V 5 bases and J 1 base; bases outside gene matches: 4. The CDR3 loop reads CASSKPGGNTEAFF. Here the CDR3 DNA reads TGTGCCAGCAGTAAACCAGGGGGGAACACTGAAGCTTTCTTT.

The chain uses TRBV10-3 and TRBJ2-7, with 8 bases that match TRBD1. V shed 8 bases and J 3 bases; nucleotides not matched to a gene: 0. The CDR3 spans 11 residues. CDR1 ENHRY and CDR2 SYGVKD come from the germline V gene. The CDR3 loop reads CAIGTGYEQYF. CDR3 sequence (DNA): TGTGCCATCGGGACAGGCTACGAGCAGTACTTC.